The text below deals with one T cell receptor beta chain. Antigen specificity is unknown. Germline CDR1 reads LGHNA; CDR2 reads YSLEER. J was trimmed by 7 bases and V by 7 bases; bases with no gene match: 12. This CDR3 contains 16 residues. The investigators reverse transcribed all of the isolated RNA, so they sequenced expressed TCRB transcripts. Generated by immunoSEQ multiplex PCR, the TCRdb table keeps only in-frame clones and is missing some. The data hold about 170,000 clones, with 6.5% to 9.5% observed a single time. The data stem from a study of beta chain features in type 1 diabetes. Study observations and caveats: VDJ junctions from patients with type 1 diabetes contained fewer insertions and more deletions. Within each of all four CD4+ subsets, Type 1 diabetes patients had TCRB CDR3s that were moderately but significantly shorter.

This sequence joins TRBV4-3 and TRBJ2-1, with TRBD2 matching 11 bases. Material for sequencing was central memory CD4+ T cells from blood. The clonotype comes from a woman between 40 and 50 years old with type 1 diabetes. The CDR3 protein is CASTLTGASGGNEQFF. The CDR3 DNA reads TGCGCCAGCACCTTAACCGGGGCTAGCGGGGGGAATGAGCAGTTCTTC.